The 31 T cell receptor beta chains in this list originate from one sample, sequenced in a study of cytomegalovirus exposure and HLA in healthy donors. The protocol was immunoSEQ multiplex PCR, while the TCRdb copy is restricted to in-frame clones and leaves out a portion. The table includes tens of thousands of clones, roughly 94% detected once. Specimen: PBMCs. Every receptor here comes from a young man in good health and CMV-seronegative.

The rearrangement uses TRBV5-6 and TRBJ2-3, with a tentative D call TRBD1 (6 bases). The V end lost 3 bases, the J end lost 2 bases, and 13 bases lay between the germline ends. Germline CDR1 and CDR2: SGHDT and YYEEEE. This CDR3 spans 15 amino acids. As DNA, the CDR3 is TGTGCCAGCAGCTCAGAAGACAGGTACACAGATACGCAGTATTTT. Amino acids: CASSSEDRYTDTQYF.

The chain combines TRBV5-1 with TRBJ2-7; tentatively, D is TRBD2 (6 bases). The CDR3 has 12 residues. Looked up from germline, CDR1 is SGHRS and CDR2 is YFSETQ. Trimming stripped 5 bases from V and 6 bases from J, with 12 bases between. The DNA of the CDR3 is TGCGCCAGCAGTACGGGAGTCGCCGAGCAGTACTTC. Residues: CASSTGVAEQYF. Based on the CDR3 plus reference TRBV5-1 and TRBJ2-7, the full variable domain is KAGVTQTPRYLIKTRGQQVTLSCSPISGHRSVSWYQQTPGQGLQFLFEYFSETQRNKGNFPGRFSGRQFSNSRSEMNVSTLELGDSALYLCASSTGVAEQYFGPGTRLTVT.

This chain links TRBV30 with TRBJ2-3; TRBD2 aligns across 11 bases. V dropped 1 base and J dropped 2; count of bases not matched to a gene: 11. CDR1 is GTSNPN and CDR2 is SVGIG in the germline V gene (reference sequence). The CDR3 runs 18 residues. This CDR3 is CAWSETSGTHTHTDTQYF. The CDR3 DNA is TGTGCCTGGAGTGAGACTAGCGGGACCCACACACACACAGATACGCAGTATTTT.

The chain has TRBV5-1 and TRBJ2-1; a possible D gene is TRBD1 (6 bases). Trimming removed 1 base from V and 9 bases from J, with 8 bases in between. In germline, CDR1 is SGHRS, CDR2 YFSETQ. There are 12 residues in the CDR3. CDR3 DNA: TGCGCCAGCAGCTTGAAGGGGGTTGAGCAGTTCTTC. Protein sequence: CASSLKGVEQFF.

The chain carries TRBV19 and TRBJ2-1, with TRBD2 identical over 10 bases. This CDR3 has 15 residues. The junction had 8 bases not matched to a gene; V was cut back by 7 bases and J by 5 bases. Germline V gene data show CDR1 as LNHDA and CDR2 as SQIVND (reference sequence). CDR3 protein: CASKPRTSGNNEQFF. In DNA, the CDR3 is TGTGCCAGTAAGCCCCGGACTAGCGGAAACAATGAGCAGTTCTTC.

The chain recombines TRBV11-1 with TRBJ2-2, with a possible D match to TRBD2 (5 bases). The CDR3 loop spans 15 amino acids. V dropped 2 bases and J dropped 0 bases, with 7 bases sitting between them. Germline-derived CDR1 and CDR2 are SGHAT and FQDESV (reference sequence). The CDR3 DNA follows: TGTGCCAGCAGCTTAACGGGGACGAACACCGGGGAGCTGTTTTTT. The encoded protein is CASSLTGTNTGELFF.

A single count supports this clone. CDR3 amino acids: CASRAGTGGQRGVNEKLFF. CDR3 in DNA: TGCGCCAGCAGGGCAGGGACAGGAGGCCAAAGGGGGGTTAATGAAAAACTGTTTTTT. This chain joins TRBV10-2 and TRBJ1-4, with 8 bases identical to TRBD1. CDR1 and CDR2 from the germline V gene are WSHSY and SAAADI. The junction had 19 bases not matched to a gene; V was cut back by 6 bases and J by 4 bases. CDR3 length: 19 residues.

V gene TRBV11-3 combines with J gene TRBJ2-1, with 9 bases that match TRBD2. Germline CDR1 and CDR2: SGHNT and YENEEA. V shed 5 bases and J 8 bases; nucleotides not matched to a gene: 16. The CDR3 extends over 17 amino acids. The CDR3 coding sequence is TGTGCCAGCAGCGTCCGGAGGGCGGGAGGGCCCGTGGATGAGCAGTTCTTC. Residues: CASSVRRAGGPVDEQFF.

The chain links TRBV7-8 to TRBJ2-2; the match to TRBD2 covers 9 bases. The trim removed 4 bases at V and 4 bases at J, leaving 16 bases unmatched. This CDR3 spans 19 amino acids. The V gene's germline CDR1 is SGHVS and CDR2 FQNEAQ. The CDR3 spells CASSSKGLALRTGTGELFF. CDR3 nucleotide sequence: TGTGCCAGCAGCTCGAAGGGACTAGCCTTAAGAACCGGCACCGGGGAGCTGTTTTTT.

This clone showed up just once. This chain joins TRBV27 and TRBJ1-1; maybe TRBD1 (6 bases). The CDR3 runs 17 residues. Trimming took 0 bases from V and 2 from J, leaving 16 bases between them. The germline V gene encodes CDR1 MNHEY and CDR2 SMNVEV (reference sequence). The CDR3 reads CASSLSRGGVGNTEAFF. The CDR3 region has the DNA TGTGCCAGCAGTTTATCGAGGGGGGGGGTAGGAAACACTGAAGCTTTCTTT.

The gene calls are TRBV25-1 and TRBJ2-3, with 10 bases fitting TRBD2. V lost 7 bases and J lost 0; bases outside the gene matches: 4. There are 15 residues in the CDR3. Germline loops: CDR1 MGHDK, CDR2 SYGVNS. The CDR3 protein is CASTSTSGSTDTQYF. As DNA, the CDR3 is TGTGCCAGCACTTCGACTAGCGGGAGCACAGATACGCAGTATTTT.

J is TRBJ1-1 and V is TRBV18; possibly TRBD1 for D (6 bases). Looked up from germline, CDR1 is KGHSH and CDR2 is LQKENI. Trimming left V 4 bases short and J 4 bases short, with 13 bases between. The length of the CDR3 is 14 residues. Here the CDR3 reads CASSLPGEGTEAFF. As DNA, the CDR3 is TGTGCCAGCTCACTGCCAGGGGAGGGCACTGAAGCTTTCTTT.

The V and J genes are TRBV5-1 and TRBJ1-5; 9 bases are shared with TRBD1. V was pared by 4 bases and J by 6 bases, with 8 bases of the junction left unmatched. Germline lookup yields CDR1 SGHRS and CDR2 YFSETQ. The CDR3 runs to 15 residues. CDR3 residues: CASSPGQGNSQPQHF. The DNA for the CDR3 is TGCGCCAGCAGCCCGGGACAGGGCAACAGTCAGCCCCAGCATTTT.

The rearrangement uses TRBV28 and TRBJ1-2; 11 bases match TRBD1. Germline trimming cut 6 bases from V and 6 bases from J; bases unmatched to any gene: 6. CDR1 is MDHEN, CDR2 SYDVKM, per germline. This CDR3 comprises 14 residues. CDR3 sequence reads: CASREGQGGDGYTF. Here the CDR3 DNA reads TGTGCCAGCAGGGAGGGACAGGGGGGCGATGGCTACACCTTC.

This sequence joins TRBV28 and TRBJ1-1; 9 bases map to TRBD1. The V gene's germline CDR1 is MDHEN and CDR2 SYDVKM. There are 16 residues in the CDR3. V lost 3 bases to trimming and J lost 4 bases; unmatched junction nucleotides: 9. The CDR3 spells CASSFGTGIRITEAFF. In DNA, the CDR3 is TGTGCCAGCAGTTTCGGGACAGGGATTCGAATCACTGAAGCTTTCTTT.

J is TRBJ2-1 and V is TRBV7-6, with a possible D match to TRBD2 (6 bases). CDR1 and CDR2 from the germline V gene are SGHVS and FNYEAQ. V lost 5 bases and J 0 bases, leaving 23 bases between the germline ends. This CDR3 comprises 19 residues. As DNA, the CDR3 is TGTGCCAGCAGCCCACACGGAACAAGCGGGTGGAGCTCCTACAATGAGCAGTTCTTC. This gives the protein CASSPHGTSGWSSYNEQFF.

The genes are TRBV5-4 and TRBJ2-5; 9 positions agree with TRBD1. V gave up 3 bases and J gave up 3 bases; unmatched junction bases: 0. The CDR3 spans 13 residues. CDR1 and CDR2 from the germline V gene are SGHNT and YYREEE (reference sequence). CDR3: CASSWTGEETQYF. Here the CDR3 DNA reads TGTGCCAGCAGCTGGACAGGGGAAGAGACCCAGTACTTC.

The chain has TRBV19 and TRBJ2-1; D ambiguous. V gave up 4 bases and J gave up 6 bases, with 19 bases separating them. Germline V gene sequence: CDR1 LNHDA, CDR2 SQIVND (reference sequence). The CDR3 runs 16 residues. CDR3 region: CASSTRAGSMGNEQFF. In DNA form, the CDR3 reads TGTGCCAGTAGTACCCGCGCAGGAAGTATGGGCAATGAGCAGTTCTTC.

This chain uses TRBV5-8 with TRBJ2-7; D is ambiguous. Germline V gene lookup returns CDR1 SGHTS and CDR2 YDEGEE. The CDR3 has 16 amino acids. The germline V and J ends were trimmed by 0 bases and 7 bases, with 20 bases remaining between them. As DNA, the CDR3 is TGTGCCAGCAGCTTGGCCGTGGCGAAGGCCGCGAGGGAGCAGTACTTC. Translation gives CASSLAVAKAAREQYF.

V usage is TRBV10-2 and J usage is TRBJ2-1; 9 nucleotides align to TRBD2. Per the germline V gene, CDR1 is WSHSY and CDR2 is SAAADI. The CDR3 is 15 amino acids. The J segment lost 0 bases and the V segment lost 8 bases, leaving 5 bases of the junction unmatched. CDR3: CASRSGGSSYNEQFF. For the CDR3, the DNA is TGCGCCAGCCGTAGCGGGGGCAGCTCCTACAATGAGCAGTTCTTC.

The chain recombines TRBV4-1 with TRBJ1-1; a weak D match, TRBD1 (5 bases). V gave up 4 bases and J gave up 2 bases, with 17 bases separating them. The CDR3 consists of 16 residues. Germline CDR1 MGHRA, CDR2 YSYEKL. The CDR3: CASSLEGEGTNTEAFF. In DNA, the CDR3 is TGCGCCAGCAGCCTAGAAGGGGAGGGGACTAACACTGAAGCTTTCTTT.

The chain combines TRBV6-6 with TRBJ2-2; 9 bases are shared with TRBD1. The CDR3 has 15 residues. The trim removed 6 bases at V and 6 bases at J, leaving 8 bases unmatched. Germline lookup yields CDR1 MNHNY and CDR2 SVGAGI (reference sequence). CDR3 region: CASSPERQGAGELFF. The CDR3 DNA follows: TGTGCCAGCAGCCCCGAAAGACAGGGGGCCGGGGAGCTGTTTTTT.

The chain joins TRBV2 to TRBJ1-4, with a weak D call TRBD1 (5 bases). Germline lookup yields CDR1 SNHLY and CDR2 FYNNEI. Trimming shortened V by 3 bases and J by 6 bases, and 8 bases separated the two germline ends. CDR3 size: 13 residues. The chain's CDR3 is CASSDRVDEKLFF. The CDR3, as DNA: TGTGCCAGCAGTGACAGGGTTGATGAAAAACTGTTTTTT.

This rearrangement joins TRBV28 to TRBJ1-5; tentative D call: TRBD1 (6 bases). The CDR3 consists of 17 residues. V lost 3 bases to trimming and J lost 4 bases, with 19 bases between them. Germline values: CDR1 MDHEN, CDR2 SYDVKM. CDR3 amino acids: CASSLGRDIGYNQPQHF. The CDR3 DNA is TGTGCCAGCAGTTTGGGCAGGGACATCGGCTATAATCAGCCCCAGCATTTT. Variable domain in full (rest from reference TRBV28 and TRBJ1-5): DVKVTQSSRYLVKRTGEKVFLECVQDMDHENMFWYRQDPGLGLRLIYFSYDVKMKEKGDIPEGYSVSREKKERFSLILESASTNQTSMYLCASSLGRDIGYNQPQHFGDGTRLSIL.

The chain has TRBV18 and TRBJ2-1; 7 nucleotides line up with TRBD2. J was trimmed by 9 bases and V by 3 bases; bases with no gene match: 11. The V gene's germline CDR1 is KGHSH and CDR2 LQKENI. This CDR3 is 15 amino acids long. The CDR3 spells CASSPGASREGEQFF. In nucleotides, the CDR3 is TGTGCCAGCTCACCCGGGGCGTCCAGGGAGGGTGAGCAGTTCTTC. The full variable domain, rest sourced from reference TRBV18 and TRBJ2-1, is NAGVMQNPRHLVRRRGQEARLRCSPMKGHSHVYWYRQLPEEGLKFMVYLQKENIIDESGMPKERFSAEFPKEGPSILRIQQVVRGDSAAYFCASSPGASREGEQFFGPGTRLTVL.

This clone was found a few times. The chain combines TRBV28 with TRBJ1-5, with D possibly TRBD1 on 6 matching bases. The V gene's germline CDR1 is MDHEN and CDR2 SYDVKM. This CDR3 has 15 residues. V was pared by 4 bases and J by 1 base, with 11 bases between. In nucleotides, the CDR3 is TGTGCCAGCAGTTCCTACAGGGAGAGCAATCAGCCCCAGCATTTT. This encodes CASSSYRESNQPQHF.

The CDR3 here is CASSSLYEQYF. The CDR3 region has the DNA TGTGCCAGCAGCTCCCTTTACGAGCAGTACTTC. The chain couples TRBV13 to TRBJ2-7, with unresolved D. V lost 4 bases and J 4 bases, leaving 5 bases between the germline ends. The germline V gene has CDR1 PRHDT and CDR2 FYEKMQ (reference sequence). CDR3 length: 11 residues. The entire variable domain, with the rest obtained from reference TRBV13 and TRBJ2-7, is as follows: AAGVIQSPRHLIKEKRETATLKCYPIPRHDTVYWYQQGPGQDPQFLISFYEKMQSDKGSIPDRFSAQQFSDYHSELNMSSLELGDSALYFCASSSLYEQYFGPGTRLTVT.

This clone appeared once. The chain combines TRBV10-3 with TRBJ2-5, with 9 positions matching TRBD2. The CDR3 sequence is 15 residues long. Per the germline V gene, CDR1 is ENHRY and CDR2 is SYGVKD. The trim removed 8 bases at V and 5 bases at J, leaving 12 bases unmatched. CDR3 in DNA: TGTGCCATCCGACCAGGACTAGCGTCGGGTGAGACCCAGTACTTC. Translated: CAIRPGLASGETQYF.

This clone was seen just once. DNA of the CDR3: TGTGCCAGCAGTGACGGTCAGGGGAACTATGGCTACACCTTC. Translated: CASSDGQGNYGYTF. The chain couples TRBV2 to TRBJ1-2, with a weak D call TRBD1 (6 bases). Trimming took 3 bases from V and 2 from J, leaving 10 bases between them. The length of the CDR3 is 14 residues. Germline V CDR1 and CDR2: SNHLY, FYNNEI.

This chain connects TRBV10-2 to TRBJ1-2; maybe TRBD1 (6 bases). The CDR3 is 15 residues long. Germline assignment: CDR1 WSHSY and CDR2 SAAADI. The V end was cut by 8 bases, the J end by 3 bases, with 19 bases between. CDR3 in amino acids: CASQRRYRVDYGYTF. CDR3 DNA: TGCGCCAGCCAACGTAGGTACAGGGTAGACTATGGCTACACCTTC.

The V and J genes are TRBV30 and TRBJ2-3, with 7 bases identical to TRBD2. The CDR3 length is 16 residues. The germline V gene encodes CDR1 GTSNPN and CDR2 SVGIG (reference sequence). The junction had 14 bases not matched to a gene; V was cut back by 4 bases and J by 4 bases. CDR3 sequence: CAWKGAGEKGADTQYF. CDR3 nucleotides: TGTGCCTGGAAAGGTGCGGGAGAGAAAGGCGCAGATACGCAGTATTTT.